The rows below give T cell receptor beta chains drawn from one sample of a study of CD8 T cells in Susac syndrome. Via MiXCR, TCRdb re-called the immunoSEQ multiplex PCR reads, giving one row per CDR3 protein. The data hold around 300,000 distinct CDR3 sequences, with around nine tenths observed a single time. Sequencing was carried out using CD8+ T cells from PBMCs. The receptors come from a human donor with multiple sclerosis. Each CDR3 is given with its conserved first and last residue. The order of the fields is D gene, V gene, J gene, CDR3 protein, CDR3 DNA. The D gene is left open where the match is weak.

d_call: -; v_call: TRBV4-2; j_call: TRBJ1-4; cdr3_aa: CASSRTEELFF; cdr3_nt: TGTGCCAGCAGCCGGACGGAGGAACTGTTTTTT
d_call: -; v_call: TRBV7-6; j_call: TRBJ2-2; cdr3_aa: CASSPRTEYTGELFF; cdr3_nt: TGTGCCAGCAGCCCCCGGACAGAGTACACCGGGGAGCTGTTTTTT
d_call: TRBD2; v_call: TRBV4-2; j_call: TRBJ2-7; cdr3_aa: CASSPFASGSYEQYF; cdr3_nt: TGTGCCAGCAGCCCGTTCGCTAGCGGCTCCTACGAGCAGTACTTC
d_call: -; v_call: TRBV28; j_call: TRBJ2-4; cdr3_aa: CASSLIAEGTKNIQYF; cdr3_nt: TGTGCCAGCAGTCTTATCGCTGAAGGGACTAAAAACATTCAGTACTTC
d_call: -; v_call: TRBV6-1; j_call: TRBJ2-1; cdr3_aa: CASSRLTGVYNEQFF; cdr3_nt: TGTGCCAGCTCGCGGTTAACCGGGGTTTACAATGAGCAGTTCTTC
d_call: -; v_call: TRBV7-8; j_call: TRBJ2-7; cdr3_aa: CASSLPDTYEQYF; cdr3_nt: TGTGCCAGCAGCTTACCGGACACCTACGAGCAGTACTTC
d_call: TRBD1; v_call: TRBV6-5; j_call: TRBJ2-1; cdr3_aa: CASSYSTGGAGNEQFF; cdr3_nt: TGTGCCAGCAGTTACTCGACAGGGGGCGCGGGGAATGAGCAGTTCTTC
d_call: -; v_call: TRBV29-1; j_call: TRBJ2-2; cdr3_aa: CSVVRSTGELFF; cdr3_nt: TGCAGCGTTGTTCGGTCCACCGGGGAGCTGTTTTTT
d_call: -; v_call: TRBV27; j_call: TRBJ2-1; cdr3_aa: CASCGRTYNEQFF; cdr3_nt: TGTGCCAGCTGCGGCCGAACCTACAATGAGCAGTTCTTC
d_call: TRBD2; v_call: TRBV9; j_call: TRBJ2-1; cdr3_aa: CASSGRLAGGPSSYNEQFF; cdr3_nt: TGTGCCAGCAGCGGACGACTAGCGGGGGGACCTTCCTCCTACAATGAGCAGTTCTTC
d_call: -; v_call: TRBV6-2/TRBV6-3; j_call: TRBJ2-6; cdr3_aa: CASSGDSSGANVLTF; cdr3_nt: TGTGCCAGCAGTGGTGATAGCTCTGGGGCCAACGTCCTGACTTTC
d_call: -; v_call: TRBV28; j_call: TRBJ2-1; cdr3_aa: CASTLRPGYNEQFF; cdr3_nt: TGTGCCAGCACCCTCCGCCCCGGATACAATGAGCAGTTCTTC
d_call: TRBD2; v_call: TRBV9; j_call: TRBJ2-1; cdr3_aa: CASSVGNSGGHEQFF; cdr3_nt: TGTGCCAGCAGCGTAGGGAATAGCGGGGGCCATGAGCAGTTCTTC
d_call: -; v_call: TRBV4-3; j_call: TRBJ2-7; cdr3_aa: CASSQDRQDSYEQYF; cdr3_nt: TGCGCCAGCAGCCAAGATAGACAGGACAGCTACGAGCAGTACTTC
d_call: -; v_call: TRBV24-1; j_call: TRBJ2-3; cdr3_aa: CATSDRGDTQYF; cdr3_nt: TGTGCCACCAGTGACCGGGGGGATACGCAGTATTTT
d_call: TRBD1; v_call: TRBV15; j_call: TRBJ2-2; cdr3_aa: CATSRDRETGTGELFF; cdr3_nt: TGTGCCACCAGCAGAGACCGAGAGACAGGGACCGGGGAGCTGTTTTTT
d_call: -; v_call: TRBV5-4; j_call: TRBJ2-3; cdr3_aa: CASSAKVPDTQYF; cdr3_nt: TGTGCCAGCAGCGCGAAAGTACCAGATACGCAGTATTTT
d_call: -; v_call: TRBV6-5; j_call: TRBJ2-7; cdr3_aa: CASSYSGRDYYEQYF; cdr3_nt: TGTGCCAGCAGTTACTCCGGCCGAGACTACTACGAGCAGTACTTC
d_call: -; v_call: TRBV5-8; j_call: TRBJ2-7; cdr3_aa: CASSFSGAVEQYF; cdr3_nt: TGTGCCAGCAGCTTCTCTGGGGCGGTCGAGCAGTACTTC
d_call: -; v_call: TRBV27; j_call: TRBJ2-7; cdr3_aa: CASRNTGSSSYEQYF; cdr3_nt: TGTGCCAGCCGAAATACAGGCTCGAGCTCCTACGAGCAGTACTTC
d_call: -; v_call: TRBV6-5; j_call: TRBJ1-2; cdr3_aa: CASSLLTSFYGYTF; cdr3_nt: TGTGCCAGCAGCCTCCTCACCTCTTTCTATGGCTACACCTTC
d_call: -; v_call: TRBV7-9; j_call: TRBJ2-1; cdr3_aa: CASSLGTGTHYREQFF; cdr3_nt: TGTGCCAGCAGCTTAGGGACCGGGACCCACTACAGGGAGCAGTTCTTC
d_call: -; v_call: TRBV12-3/TRBV12-4; j_call: TRBJ2-5; cdr3_aa: CASRSLEETQYF; cdr3_nt: TGTGCCAGCAGATCCTTAGAAGAGACCCAGTACTTC
d_call: -; v_call: TRBV3-1; j_call: TRBJ2-7; cdr3_aa: CARSLGSRTYEQYF; cdr3_nt: TGTGCCAGAAGCCTCGGTTCCAGGACTTACGAGCAGTACTTC
d_call: TRBD2; v_call: TRBV30; j_call: TRBJ2-3; cdr3_aa: CAWSTREGLLGDTQYF; cdr3_nt: TGTGCCTGGAGTACCAGGGAGGGGCTCTTGGGGGATACGCAGTATTTT
d_call: -; v_call: TRBV28; j_call: TRBJ2-4; cdr3_aa: CASMRTALAAAKNIQYF; cdr3_nt: TGTGCCAGCATGAGGACCGCCCTCGCTGCCGCCAAAAACATTCAGTACTTC
d_call: TRBD2; v_call: TRBV24-1; j_call: TRBJ2-7; cdr3_aa: CATSDNSGSGEQYF; cdr3_nt: TGTGCCACCAGTGACAATAGCGGGAGCGGGGAGCAGTACTTC